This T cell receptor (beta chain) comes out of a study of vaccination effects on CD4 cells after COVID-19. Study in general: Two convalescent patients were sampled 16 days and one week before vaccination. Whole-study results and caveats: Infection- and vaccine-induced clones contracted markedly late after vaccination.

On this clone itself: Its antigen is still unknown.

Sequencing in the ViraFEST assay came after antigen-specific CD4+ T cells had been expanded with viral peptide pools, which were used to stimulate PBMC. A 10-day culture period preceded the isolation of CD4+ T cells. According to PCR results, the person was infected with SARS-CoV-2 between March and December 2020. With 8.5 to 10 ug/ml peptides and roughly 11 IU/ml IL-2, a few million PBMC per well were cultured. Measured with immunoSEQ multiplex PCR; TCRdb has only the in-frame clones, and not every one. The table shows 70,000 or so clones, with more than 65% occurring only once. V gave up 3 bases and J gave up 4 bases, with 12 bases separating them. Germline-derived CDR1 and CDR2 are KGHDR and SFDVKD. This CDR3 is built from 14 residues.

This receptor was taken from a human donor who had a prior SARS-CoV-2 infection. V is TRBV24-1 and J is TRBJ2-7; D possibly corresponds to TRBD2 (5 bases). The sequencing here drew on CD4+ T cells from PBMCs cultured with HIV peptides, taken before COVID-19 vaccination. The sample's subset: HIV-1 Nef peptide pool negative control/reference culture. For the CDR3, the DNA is TGTGCCACCAGTGATCCGTCGACGGGATACGAGCAGTACTTC. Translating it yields CATSDPSTGYEQYF.